This T cell receptor (beta chain) was obtained from a study of T-cell reconstitution after alpha-beta-depleted transplantation in children listed by TCRdb under 2016. Study-level background: Using TCR repertoire profiling, the study quantitatively followed how T-cell immune reconstitution unfolded in children after TCRalphabeta/CD19-depleted allogeneic hematopoietic cell transplantation.

According to the germline V gene (reference sequence), CDR1 reads WNHNN and CDR2 reads SYGVQD. V loses 9 bases, J loses 6 bases, and the germline ends lie 18 bases apart. The CDR3, cysteine through phenylalanine, is 15 amino acids long. CDR3 DNA only is kept here, 45 bases in frame from base 1. In its sample, this clonotype was seen once. It lacks a known antigen. No base-level quality is on record; no much larger clone is a single base apart. Just one read gives weak support. The library was made by PCR. The run used an Illumina HiSeq 2500. To normalize quantification of the TCRbeta repertoire, the TCR libraries were built with molecular barcoding that relied on unique molecular identifiers. Through fastp at Q25 and MiXCR, TCRdb rebuilt clones from the public reads, retaining in-frame beta chains. CDR3 protein sequences are deduplicated, and each keeps its most common genes and DNA. The sample has 640,000 or so distinct CDR3 sequences on record, approximately 17% of them singletons. The ten largest clonotypes hold 1.1% of the sample.

This sequence was found in a human donor who donated a stem cell graft to a child with acute myeloid leukemia. The sequencing used PBMCs from the stem cell graft donor, collected from the stem cell graft. The chain is encoded by TRBV10-1 joined to TRBJ1-6; D gene: possibly TRBD1, on 6 matching bases. The DNA sequence is as follows: TGCGCCAGTAACAGGGTCGACAGTTTTAATTCACCCCTCCACTTT. Its protein is CASNRVDSFNSPLHF.